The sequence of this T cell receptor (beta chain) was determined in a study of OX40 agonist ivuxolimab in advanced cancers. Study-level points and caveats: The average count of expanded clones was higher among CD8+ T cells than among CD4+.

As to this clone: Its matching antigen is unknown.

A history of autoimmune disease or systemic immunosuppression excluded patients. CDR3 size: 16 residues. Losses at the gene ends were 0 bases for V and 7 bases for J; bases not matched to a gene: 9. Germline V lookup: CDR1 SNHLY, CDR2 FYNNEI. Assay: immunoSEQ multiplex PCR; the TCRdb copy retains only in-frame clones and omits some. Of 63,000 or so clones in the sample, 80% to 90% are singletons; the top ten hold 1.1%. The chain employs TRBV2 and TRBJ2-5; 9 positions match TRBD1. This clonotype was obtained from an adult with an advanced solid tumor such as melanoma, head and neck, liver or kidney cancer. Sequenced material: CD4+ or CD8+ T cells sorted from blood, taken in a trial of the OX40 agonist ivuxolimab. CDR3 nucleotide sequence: TGTGCCAGCAGTGAAGCCTTCGGTAGGACAGGGGCGACCCAGTACTTC. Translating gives CASSEAFGRTGATQYF.